Listed below are T cell receptor beta chains from one sample, sequenced in a study of T cell repertoires in ileal Crohn's disease. The repertoire was sequenced with immunoSEQ multiplex PCR; TCRdb's copy has only in-frame clones and lacks some. Of roughly 5,800 clones listed, 95% are singletons. The sample was ileal tissue. These receptors were obtained from an adult with Crohn's disease. CDR3s include the opening cysteine and the closing phenylalanine or tryptophan. Fields, in order: clone size, D gene, J gene, V gene, CDR3 DNA, CDR3 protein. The D gene is left open where the match is weak. Expanded clones get a size class; other rows say once, few or many, or leave the size out.

clone_size: NA; d_call: NA; j_call: TRBJ2-6; v_call: TRBV1; cdr3_nt: TGCACCAGCAGGGGGCTTGCACAAAGTCGGGCCAACGTCCTGACTTTC; cdr3_aa: CTSRGLAQSRANVLTF
clone_size: NA; d_call: NA; j_call: TRBJ1-1; v_call: TRBV19; cdr3_nt: TGTGCCAGTAGTATTTCGAGAATGCAAGGCGGAGCTTTCTTT; cdr3_aa: CASSISRMQGGAFF
clone_size: NA; d_call: NA; j_call: TRBJ1-4; v_call: TRBV7-2; cdr3_nt: TGTGCCAGCAGCCCCGGGGGGGGTGTAGTAAAACTGTTTTTT; cdr3_aa: CASSPGGGVVKLFF
clone_size: NA; d_call: NA; j_call: TRBJ1-5; v_call: TRBV28; cdr3_nt: TGTGCCAGCAGTTCGGGTGATCAGCCCCAGCATTTT; cdr3_aa: CASSSGDQPQHF
clone_size: NA; d_call: NA; j_call: TRBJ2-5; v_call: TRBV30; cdr3_nt: TGTGCCTGGACCAGGGGAGCAGGGGGAGGAGAGACCCAGTACTTC; cdr3_aa: CAWTRGAGGGETQYF
clone_size: NA; d_call: NA; j_call: TRBJ2-1; v_call: TRBV14; cdr3_nt: TGTGCCAGCAGCCAACAATTGGGGGGGCCTCATGAGCAGTTCTTC; cdr3_aa: CASSQQLGGPHEQFF
clone_size: once; d_call: TRBD2; j_call: TRBJ2-2; v_call: TRBV28; cdr3_nt: TGTGCCATCGGGACTAGCGGGGGTGGCACCGGGGAGCTGTTTTTT; cdr3_aa: CAIGTSGGGTGELFF
clone_size: NA; d_call: TRBD2; j_call: TRBJ2-2; v_call: TRBV10-1; cdr3_nt: TGCGCCAGCAGTGTAGCGGGGAACACCGGGGAGCTGTTTTTT; cdr3_aa: CASSVAGNTGELFF
clone_size: NA; d_call: TRBD1; j_call: TRBJ2-2; v_call: TRBV4-3; cdr3_nt: TGCGCCAGCAGCCTCACTGCAGGGACAGGACGCACCGGGGAGCTGTTTTTT; cdr3_aa: CASSLTAGTGRTGELFF
clone_size: once; d_call: TRBD1; j_call: TRBJ2-1; v_call: TRBV27; cdr3_nt: TGTGCCAGCAGTTCGACAGGGGGACTTAGGAATGAGCAGTTCTTC; cdr3_aa: CASSSTGGLRNEQFF
clone_size: NA; d_call: NA; j_call: TRBJ1-2; v_call: TRBV5-4; cdr3_nt: TGTGCCAGCAGCTTCTCCCGGGATGGCTACACCTTC; cdr3_aa: CASSFSRDGYTF
clone_size: NA; d_call: NA; j_call: TRBJ2-5; v_call: TRBV5-1; cdr3_nt: TGCGCCAGCGGGAGGGGGGCAGAGACCCAGTACTTC; cdr3_aa: CASGRGAETQYF
clone_size: once; d_call: NA; j_call: TRBJ2-1; v_call: TRBV7-3; cdr3_nt: TGTGCCAGCAGCGAGGGATCCTACAATGAGCAGTTCTTC; cdr3_aa: CASSEGSYNEQFF
clone_size: NA; d_call: TRBD1; j_call: TRBJ2-2; v_call: TRBV7-9; cdr3_nt: TGTGCCAGCAGCTTAGAAGTAGGGACAGGGTCAACCGGGGAGCTGTTTTTT; cdr3_aa: CASSLEVGTGSTGELFF
clone_size: NA; d_call: NA; j_call: TRBJ2-2; v_call: TRBV7-2; cdr3_nt: TGTGCCAGCAGCCCTATTCACACCGGGGAGCTGTTTTTT; cdr3_aa: CASSPIHTGELFF
clone_size: NA; d_call: TRBD1; j_call: TRBJ2-7; v_call: TRBV5-1; cdr3_nt: TGCGCCAGCAGCTCGGGACAGGGGGCGCGGGAGCAGTACTTC; cdr3_aa: CASSSGQGAREQYF
clone_size: NA; d_call: TRBD1; j_call: TRBJ1-3; v_call: TRBV10-3; cdr3_nt: TGTGCCATCTTAACGGGACAGGGTAAATCTGGAAACACCATATATTTT; cdr3_aa: CAILTGQGKSGNTIYF
clone_size: NA; d_call: TRBD1; j_call: TRBJ1-2; v_call: TRBV4-3; cdr3_nt: TGCGCCAGCAGCCAAGAAGGGACAGGGTCGGCATATGGCTACACCTTC; cdr3_aa: CASSQEGTGSAYGYTF
clone_size: NA; d_call: NA; j_call: TRBJ1-2; v_call: TRBV19; cdr3_nt: TGTGCCAGTAGTACGATCGGGGGAGAAAACTATGGCTACACCTTC; cdr3_aa: CASSTIGGENYGYTF
clone_size: NA; d_call: NA; j_call: TRBJ1-2; v_call: TRBV6-1; cdr3_nt: TGTGCCAGCAGTGAAGTGGCAGGGGCAGTGCGTGGCTACACCTTC; cdr3_aa: CASSEVAGAVRGYTF
clone_size: NA; d_call: NA; j_call: TRBJ2-1; v_call: TRBV19; cdr3_nt: TGTGCCACCGCACTAGGACTAAACTACAATGAGCAGTTCTTC; cdr3_aa: CATALGLNYNEQFF
clone_size: NA; d_call: NA; j_call: TRBJ2-3; v_call: TRBV4-1; cdr3_nt: TGCGCCAGCAGCCCGACCTGGGAGAGGGGGGGCAGTGATACGCAGTATTTT; cdr3_aa: CASSPTWERGGSDTQYF
clone_size: NA; d_call: TRBD2; j_call: TRBJ2-5; v_call: TRBV5-4; cdr3_nt: TGTGCCAGCAGCTTGGAGGCCCTAGCGGAAGAGACCCAGTACTTC; cdr3_aa: CASSLEALAEETQYF
clone_size: NA; d_call: NA; j_call: TRBJ1-4; v_call: TRBV5-4; cdr3_nt: TGTGCCAGCAGCTTGGGTCCAGGGAAGGAAAAACTGTTTTTT; cdr3_aa: CASSLGPGKEKLFF
clone_size: few; d_call: NA; j_call: TRBJ1-1; v_call: TRBV4-3; cdr3_nt: TGCGCCAGCAGCCAAAATCGGGGTGAAGCTTTCTTT; cdr3_aa: CASSQNRGEAFF
clone_size: NA; d_call: TRBD1; j_call: TRBJ1-2; v_call: TRBV6-6; cdr3_nt: TGTGCCAGCTGGGAACAGGGGCAGGGTGGCTACACCTTC; cdr3_aa: CASWEQGQGGYTF
clone_size: once; d_call: NA; j_call: TRBJ1-5; v_call: TRBV27; cdr3_nt: TGTGCCAGCAGCTCAGGAAGCAATCAGCCCCAGCATTTT; cdr3_aa: CASSSGSNQPQHF
clone_size: NA; d_call: NA; j_call: TRBJ1-2; v_call: TRBV7-2; cdr3_nt: TGTGCCAGCAGCTCATACAGGGTCTATGGCTACACCTTC; cdr3_aa: CASSSYRVYGYTF
clone_size: once; d_call: TRBD1; j_call: TRBJ1-5; v_call: TRBV14; cdr3_nt: TGTGCCAGCATTTGCAGGGGGCCGGTTATAGGGTCCGATCAGCCCCAGCATTTT; cdr3_aa: CASICRGPVIGSDQPQHF
clone_size: NA; d_call: NA; j_call: TRBJ1-4; v_call: TRBV5-4; cdr3_nt: TGTGCCAGCAGCTTTGCAGGGAATGAAAAACTGTTTTTT; cdr3_aa: CASSFAGNEKLFF
clone_size: NA; d_call: TRBD1; j_call: TRBJ1-4; v_call: TRBV5-7; cdr3_nt: TGTGCCAGCAGCTGGGACAGGGAAGACCCAAATGAAAAACTGTTTTTT; cdr3_aa: CASSWDREDPNEKLFF
clone_size: NA; d_call: NA; j_call: TRBJ1-1; v_call: TRBV6-6; cdr3_nt: TGTGCCAGCAGTTACGGGCAGGGGAACACTGAAGCTTTCTTT; cdr3_aa: CASSYGQGNTEAFF
clone_size: once; d_call: TRBD2; j_call: TRBJ2-5; v_call: TRBV6-5; cdr3_nt: TGTGCCAGCAGTTACTCGGGGACTAGATTGGAGACCCAGTACTTC; cdr3_aa: CASSYSGTRLETQYF
clone_size: NA; d_call: NA; j_call: TRBJ2-4; v_call: TRBV5-6; cdr3_nt: TGTGCCAGCAGCTTGGTCAGGGGAACGAACATTCAGTACTTC; cdr3_aa: CASSLVRGTNIQYF
clone_size: NA; d_call: NA; j_call: TRBJ2-4; v_call: TRBV6-1; cdr3_nt: TGTGCCAGCAGCGCTGCGGTTCGGGGAAACATTCAGTACTTC; cdr3_aa: CASSAAVRGNIQYF
clone_size: NA; d_call: TRBD2; j_call: TRBJ2-1; v_call: TRBV11-3; cdr3_nt: TGTGCCAGCAGCTCGACCCGCGGGGGCAATGAGCAGTTCTTC; cdr3_aa: CASSSTRGGNEQFF
clone_size: NA; d_call: NA; j_call: TRBJ2-3; v_call: TRBV21-1; cdr3_nt: TGTGCCAGCAGGGACAGGGACCCCACAGATACGCAGTATTTT; cdr3_aa: CASRDRDPTDTQYF
clone_size: NA; d_call: TRBD1; j_call: TRBJ2-1; v_call: TRBV5-4; cdr3_nt: TGTGCCAGCAGCCAATATAGACAGGGTGGGTACAATGAGCAGTTCTTC; cdr3_aa: CASSQYRQGGYNEQFF
clone_size: NA; d_call: NA; j_call: TRBJ1-2; v_call: TRBV13; cdr3_nt: TGTGCCAGCACCCGAACTAGGGCTTCTAACTATGGCTACACCTTC; cdr3_aa: CASTRTRASNYGYTF
clone_size: NA; d_call: NA; j_call: TRBJ1-4; v_call: TRBV9; cdr3_nt: TGTGCCAGCAGCGTAGGCTTCGGGGTCGGAGAAAAACTGTTTTTT; cdr3_aa: CASSVGFGVGEKLFF
clone_size: once; d_call: NA; j_call: TRBJ2-5; v_call: TRBV2; cdr3_nt: TGTGCCAGCAGTTCTAGTCAGTACTTC; cdr3_aa: CASSSSQYF
clone_size: NA; d_call: TRBD1; j_call: TRBJ1-4; v_call: TRBV6-5; cdr3_nt: TGTGCCAGCAGAACAGGGGGGGCCGAAGAAAAACTGTTTTTT; cdr3_aa: CASRTGGAEEKLFF
clone_size: NA; d_call: TRBD2; j_call: TRBJ2-3; v_call: TRBV11-2; cdr3_nt: TGTGCCAGCAGCCAACGGAGCGGGGGCTCCGACGGCACAGATACGCAGTATTTT; cdr3_aa: CASSQRSGGSDGTDTQYF
clone_size: NA; d_call: NA; j_call: TRBJ2-5; v_call: TRBV6-1; cdr3_nt: TGTGCCAGCAGTGCGGACTCGCACCAAGAGACCCAGTACTTC; cdr3_aa: CASSADSHQETQYF
clone_size: once; d_call: NA; j_call: TRBJ2-3; v_call: TRBV5-4; cdr3_nt: TGTGCCAGCAGCTTGTTCGGGGGGCCATCGTCAGATACGCAGTATTTT; cdr3_aa: CASSLFGGPSSDTQYF
clone_size: NA; d_call: TRBD1; j_call: TRBJ2-1; v_call: TRBV7-2; cdr3_nt: TGTGCCAGCAGCCCCTCCCCCGGGACAGGGGCGGTTGAGCAGTTCTTC; cdr3_aa: CASSPSPGTGAVEQFF
clone_size: NA; d_call: TRBD1; j_call: TRBJ2-3; v_call: TRBV15; cdr3_nt: TGTGCCACCAGCAGGGACAGGGGGCTAGATACGCAGTATTTT; cdr3_aa: CATSRDRGLDTQYF
clone_size: NA; d_call: NA; j_call: TRBJ2-7; v_call: TRBV5-4; cdr3_nt: TGTGCCAGCAGCCCGCCGGGACAACGGTCCTACGAGCAGTACTTC; cdr3_aa: CASSPPGQRSYEQYF
clone_size: NA; d_call: NA; j_call: TRBJ1-2; v_call: TRBV6-5; cdr3_nt: TGTGCCAGCAGGACGATTCGCGGGGGGAGAGGCTACACCTTC; cdr3_aa: CASRTIRGGRGYTF
clone_size: NA; d_call: NA; j_call: TRBJ1-1; v_call: TRBV10-1; cdr3_nt: TGCGCCAGCAACGAAGACTTGAACACTGAAGCTTTCTTT; cdr3_aa: CASNEDLNTEAFF
clone_size: NA; d_call: NA; j_call: TRBJ2-3; v_call: TRBV7-8; cdr3_nt: TGTGCCAGCAGCTTAGAAGGAGCTAGCACAGATACGCAGTATTTT; cdr3_aa: CASSLEGASTDTQYF